Each of the 2 T cell receptor beta chains below was sequenced from the same sample in a study of blood T cell repertoires in COVID-19. The assay was immunoSEQ multiplex PCR, and TCRdb's table has in-frame clones only and misses some. The data hold roughly 170,000 clones, with around 82% observed a single time. Sequencing input: PBMCs or T cells enriched from blood (not recorded which). The receptors shown here come from a man in his 60s who had recovered from COVID-19.

V and J are TRBV5-4 and TRBJ1-1; D unclear. The germline V and J ends were trimmed by 4 bases and 7 bases, with 14 bases remaining between them. This CDR3 spans 13 amino acids. CDR1 and CDR2 from the germline V gene are SGHNT and YYREEE (reference sequence). The CDR3 loop is CASSLDSLGEAFF. The CDR3 nucleotides are TGTGCCAGCAGCCTCGACTCCCTGGGTGAAGCTTTCTTT.

This clone has a single count. The chain is built from TRBV4-2 and TRBJ1-2; D is unresolved. Germline loops: CDR1 LGHNA, CDR2 YNFKEQ. This CDR3 contains 14 residues. Trimming took off 0 bases at V and 4 bases at J, with 9 bases between the two ends. The CDR3 region is CASSQEGSLYGYTF. CDR3 coding DNA: TGTGCCAGCAGCCAAGAGGGCAGCCTCTATGGCTACACCTTC.